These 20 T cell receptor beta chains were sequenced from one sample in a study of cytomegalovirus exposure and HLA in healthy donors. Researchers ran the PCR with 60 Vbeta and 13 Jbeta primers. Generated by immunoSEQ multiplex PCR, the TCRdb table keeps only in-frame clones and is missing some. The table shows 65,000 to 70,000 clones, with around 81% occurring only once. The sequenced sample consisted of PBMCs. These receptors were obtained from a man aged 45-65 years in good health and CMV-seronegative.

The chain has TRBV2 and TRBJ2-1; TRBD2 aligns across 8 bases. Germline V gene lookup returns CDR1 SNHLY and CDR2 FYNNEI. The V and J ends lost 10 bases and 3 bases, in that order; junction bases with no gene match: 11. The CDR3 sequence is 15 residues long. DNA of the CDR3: TGTGCCATCATTCCGGGACTAGGTATCTACAATGAGCAGTTCTTC. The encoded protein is CAIIPGLGIYNEQFF. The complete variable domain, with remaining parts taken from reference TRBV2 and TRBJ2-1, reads EPEVTQTPSHQVTQMGQEVILRCVPISNHLYFYWYRQILGQKVEFLVSFYNNEISEKSEIFDDQFSVERPDGSNFTLKIRSTKLEDSAMYFCAIIPGLGIYNEQFFGPGTRLTVL.

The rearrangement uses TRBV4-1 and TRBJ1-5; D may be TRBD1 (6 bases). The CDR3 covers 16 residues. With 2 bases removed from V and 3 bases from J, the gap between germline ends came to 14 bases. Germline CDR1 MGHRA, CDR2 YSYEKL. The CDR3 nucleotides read TGCGCCAGCAGCCAATACTCCGGGACAAACAATCAGCCCCAGCATTTT. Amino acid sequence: CASSQYSGTNNQPQHF.

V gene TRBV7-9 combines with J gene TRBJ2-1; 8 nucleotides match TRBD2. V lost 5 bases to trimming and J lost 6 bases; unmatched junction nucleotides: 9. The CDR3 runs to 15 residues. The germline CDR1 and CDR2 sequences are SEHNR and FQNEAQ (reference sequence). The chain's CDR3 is CASSPSIAGFNEQFF. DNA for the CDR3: TGTGCCAGCAGCCCTAGCATAGCGGGATTCAATGAGCAGTTCTTC.

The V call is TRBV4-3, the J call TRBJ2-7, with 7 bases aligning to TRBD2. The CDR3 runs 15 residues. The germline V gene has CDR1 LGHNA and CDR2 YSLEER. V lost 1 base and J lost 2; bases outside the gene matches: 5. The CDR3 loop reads CASSQGASGTYEQYF. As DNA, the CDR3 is TGCGCCAGCAGCCAAGGGGCTAGCGGAACCTACGAGCAGTACTTC.

CDR3 nucleotide sequence: TGTGCCAGCAGCCCTAGGGCTAGCGGTAGACCCTACGAGCAGTACTTC. This codes for CASSPRASGRPYEQYF. The V and J genes are TRBV28 and TRBJ2-7; 7 bases line up with TRBD2. In germline, CDR1 is MDHEN, CDR2 SYDVKM. The junction had 13 bases not matched to a gene; V was cut back by 6 bases and J by 2 bases. The CDR3 consists of 16 residues.

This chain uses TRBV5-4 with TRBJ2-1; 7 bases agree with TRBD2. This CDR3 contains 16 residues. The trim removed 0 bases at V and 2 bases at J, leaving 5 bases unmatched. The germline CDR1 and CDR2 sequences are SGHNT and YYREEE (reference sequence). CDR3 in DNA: TGTGCCAGCAGCTTGGAAGCGGGGACTACCTACAATGAGCAGTTCTTC. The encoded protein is CASSLEAGTTYNEQFF.

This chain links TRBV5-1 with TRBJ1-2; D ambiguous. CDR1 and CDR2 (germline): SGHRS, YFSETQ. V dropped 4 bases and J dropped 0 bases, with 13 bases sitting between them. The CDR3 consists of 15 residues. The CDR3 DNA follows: TGCGCCAGCAGCCCGTCACCAGGTACTAACTATGGCTACACCTTC. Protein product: CASSPSPGTNYGYTF.

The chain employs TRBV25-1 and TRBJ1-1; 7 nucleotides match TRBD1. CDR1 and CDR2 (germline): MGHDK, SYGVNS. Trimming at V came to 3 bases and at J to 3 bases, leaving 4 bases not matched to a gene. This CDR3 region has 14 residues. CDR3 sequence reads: CASSERGRDTEAFF. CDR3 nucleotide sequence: TGTGCCAGCAGTGAGAGGGGGCGGGACACTGAAGCTTTCTTT.

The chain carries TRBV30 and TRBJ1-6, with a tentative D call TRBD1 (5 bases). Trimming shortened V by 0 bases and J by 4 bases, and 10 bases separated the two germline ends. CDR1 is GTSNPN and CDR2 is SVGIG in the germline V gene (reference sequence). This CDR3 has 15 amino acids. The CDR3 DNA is TGTGCCTGGAGTGTTGCAGGGAGGTATAATTCACCCCTCCACTTT. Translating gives CAWSVAGRYNSPLHF.

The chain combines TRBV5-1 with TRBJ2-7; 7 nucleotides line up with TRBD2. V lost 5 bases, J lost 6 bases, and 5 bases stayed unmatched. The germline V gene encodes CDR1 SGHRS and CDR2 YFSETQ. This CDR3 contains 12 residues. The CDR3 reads CASRTSGGEQYF. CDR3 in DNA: TGCGCCAGCAGGACCTCGGGAGGCGAGCAGTACTTC.

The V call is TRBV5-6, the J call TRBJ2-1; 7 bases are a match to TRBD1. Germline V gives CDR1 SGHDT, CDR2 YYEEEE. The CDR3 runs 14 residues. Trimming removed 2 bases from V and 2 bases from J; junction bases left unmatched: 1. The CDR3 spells CASSLGTAYNEQFF. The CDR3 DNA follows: TGTGCCAGCAGCTTAGGGACAGCCTACAATGAGCAGTTCTTC.

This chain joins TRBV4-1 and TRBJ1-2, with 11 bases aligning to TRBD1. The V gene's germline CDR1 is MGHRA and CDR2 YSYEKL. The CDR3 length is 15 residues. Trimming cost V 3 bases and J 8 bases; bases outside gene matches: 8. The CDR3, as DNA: TGCGCCAGCAGCCAGGCGGACAGGGGGCGTCTCGGCTACACCTTC. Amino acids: CASSQADRGRLGYTF.

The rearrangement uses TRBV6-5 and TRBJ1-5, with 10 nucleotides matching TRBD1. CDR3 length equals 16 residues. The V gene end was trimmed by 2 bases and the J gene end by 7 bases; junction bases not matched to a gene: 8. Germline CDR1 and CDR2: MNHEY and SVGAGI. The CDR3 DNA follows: TGTGCCAGCAGTTACCCCTCCGGGACAGGGGAACAGCCCCAGCATTTT. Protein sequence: CASSYPSGTGEQPQHF.

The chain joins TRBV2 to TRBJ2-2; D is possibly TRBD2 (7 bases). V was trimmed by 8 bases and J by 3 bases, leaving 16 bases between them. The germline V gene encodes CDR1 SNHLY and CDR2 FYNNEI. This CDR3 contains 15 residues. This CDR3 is CASRGLGGDTGELFF. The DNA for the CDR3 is TGTGCCAGCCGGGGGCTAGGGGGGGACACCGGGGAGCTGTTTTTT.

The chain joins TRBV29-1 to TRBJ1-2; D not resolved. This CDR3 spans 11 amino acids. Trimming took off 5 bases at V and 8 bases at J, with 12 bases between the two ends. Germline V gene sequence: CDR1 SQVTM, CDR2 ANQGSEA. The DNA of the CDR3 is TGCAGCGTTCCGGGAAATAGAGGCTACACCTTC. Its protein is CSVPGNRGYTF.

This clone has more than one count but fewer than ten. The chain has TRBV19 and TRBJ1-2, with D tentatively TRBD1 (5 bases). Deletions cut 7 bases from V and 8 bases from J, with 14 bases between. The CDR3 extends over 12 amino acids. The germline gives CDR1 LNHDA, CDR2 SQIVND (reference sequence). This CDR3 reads CASKIQGWGYTF. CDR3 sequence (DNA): TGTGCCAGTAAAATTCAGGGATGGGGCTACACCTTC.

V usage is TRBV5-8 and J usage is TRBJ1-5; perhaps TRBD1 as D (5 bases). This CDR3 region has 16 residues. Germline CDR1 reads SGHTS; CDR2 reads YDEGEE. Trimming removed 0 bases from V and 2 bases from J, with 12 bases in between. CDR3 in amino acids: CASSLVGAWGNQPQHF. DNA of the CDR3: TGTGCCAGCAGCTTGGTAGGGGCTTGGGGCAATCAGCCCCAGCATTTT.

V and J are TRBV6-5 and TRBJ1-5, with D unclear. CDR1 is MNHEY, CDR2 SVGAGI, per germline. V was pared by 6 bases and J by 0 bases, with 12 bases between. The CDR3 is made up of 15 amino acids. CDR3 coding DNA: TGTGCCAGCAGCCCTGAGGGCTATAGCAATCAGCCCCAGCATTTT. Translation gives CASSPEGYSNQPQHF.

The CDR3 coding sequence is TGTGCCAGCAGCTCTCGGGCGGGAGGTTGGACCGGGGAGCTGTTTTTT. Translating gives CASSSRAGGWTGELFF. The chain links TRBV5-6 to TRBJ2-2, with 8 nucleotides matching TRBD2. This CDR3 has 16 amino acids. Looked up from germline, CDR1 is SGHDT and CDR2 is YYEEEE. Trimming at V came to 3 bases and at J to 5 bases, leaving 9 bases not matched to a gene.

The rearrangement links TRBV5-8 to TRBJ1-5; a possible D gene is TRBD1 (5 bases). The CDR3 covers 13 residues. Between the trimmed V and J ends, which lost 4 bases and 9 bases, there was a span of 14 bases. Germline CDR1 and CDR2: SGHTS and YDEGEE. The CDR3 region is CASSHPREVPQHF. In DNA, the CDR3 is TGTGCCAGCAGCCACCCCAGGGAGGTGCCCCAGCATTTT.